The 20 T cell receptor beta chains below were found in one sample sequenced in a study of shared clonotypes between healthy human individuals. Libraries were prepared by immunoSEQ multiplex PCR; TCRdb keeps only in-frame clonotypes and omits some of them. Here the sample spans roughly 2.2 million clones, 85% to 95% being singletons. Source material: naive CD4+ T cells from PBMCs. The sample's subset: CD45RA+ positively selected. These receptors originate from a man younger than 35 in good health. Some clones in this sample may be carry-over from other donors' samples.

CDR3 coding DNA: TGTGCCAGTAGTATAATGGTCGAAGCTGGACTAGCGGGAAACGAGCAGTACTTC. Translation: CASSIMVEAGLAGNEQYF. The V and J genes are TRBV19 and TRBJ2-7, with 12 bases that match TRBD2. The V segment lost 2 bases and the J segment 5 bases; nucleotides outside the gene matches: 13. The CDR3 length is 18 residues. The germline V gene encodes CDR1 LNHDA and CDR2 SQIVND (reference sequence).

This clone was seen only once. This sequence joins TRBV29-1 and TRBJ1-4; TRBD1 might be the D (5 bases). There are 13 residues in the CDR3. Looked up from germline, CDR1 is SQVTM and CDR2 is ANQGSEA. Trimming took off 6 bases at V and 7 bases at J, with 15 bases between the two ends. CDR3 coding DNA: TGCAGCGTCCGATGGGGGGGAGGTGAAAAACTGTTTTTT. The encoded protein is CSVRWGGGEKLFF.

V and J are TRBV5-1 and TRBJ1-1, with 7 positions matching TRBD1. J lost 5 bases, V lost 0 bases, and 7 bases had no gene match. This CDR3 spans 15 amino acids. Germline V gene data show CDR1 as SGHRS and CDR2 as YFSETQ. The CDR3, as DNA: TGCGCCAGCAGCTTGGAGGAGGGGGCGCGGACTGAAGCTTTCTTT. Its translation is CASSLEEGARTEAFF.

The chain employs TRBV5-1 and TRBJ2-1; tentatively, D is TRBD1 (6 bases). The CDR3 runs to 15 residues. From germline, CDR1 is SGHRS and CDR2 YFSETQ. Trimming stripped 2 bases from V and 13 bases from J, with 22 bases between. The CDR3 sequence is CASSFDRPQWREQFF. The DNA of the CDR3 is TGCGCCAGCAGCTTCGACAGGCCTCAGTGGAGAGAACAGTTCTTC.

V gene TRBV9 combines with J gene TRBJ2-1, with D tentatively TRBD2 (5 bases). V dropped 4 bases and J dropped 2 bases, with 13 bases sitting between them. Germline loops: CDR1 SGDLS, CDR2 YYNGEE. This CDR3 contains 15 residues. DNA for the CDR3: TGTGCCAGCAGCCCGCGGGTCCCCACCTACAATGAGCAGTTCTTC. Protein product: CASSPRVPTYNEQFF.

The V gene is TRBV5-1, the J gene TRBJ2-7; no firm D call. This CDR3 is built from 14 residues. Trimming shortened V by 4 bases and J by 4 bases, and 15 bases separated the two germline ends. CDR1 and CDR2 (germline): SGHRS, YFSETQ. The CDR3 nucleotides are TGCGCCAGCAGCGACATCCCCTACGTTTACGAGCAGTACTTC. This codes for CASSDIPYVYEQYF.

The genes are TRBV7-3 and TRBJ1-4; no clear D gene. V was trimmed by 0 bases and J by 3 bases, leaving 5 bases between them. The length of the CDR3 is 14 residues. Germline assignment: CDR1 SGHTA and CDR2 FQGTGA. The CDR3 reads CASSLTRANEKLFF. The CDR3 DNA is TGTGCCAGCAGCTTAACCCGGGCTAATGAAAAACTGTTTTTT.

The rearrangement joins TRBV10-3 to TRBJ2-7; 10 nucleotides align to TRBD1. The CDR3 spans 16 residues. From germline, CDR1 is ENHRY and CDR2 SYGVKD. J was trimmed by 4 bases and V by 0 bases; bases with no gene match: 6. Here the CDR3 DNA reads TGTGCCATCAGTGAGTCCAGGACAGGGGGAGGGTACGAGCAGTACTTC. Its translation: CAISESRTGGGYEQYF.

The CDR3 region has the DNA TGTGCCAGCAGTCTACCGGGACAGTCGAACACTGAAGCTTTCTTT. Translated, it gives CASSLPGQSNTEAFF. The rearrangement uses TRBV6-6 and TRBJ1-1; TRBD1 aligns across 7 bases. The germline V gene has CDR1 MNHNY and CDR2 SVGAGI (reference sequence). V shed 5 bases and J 1 base; nucleotides not matched to a gene: 7. The CDR3 is made up of 15 amino acids.

This clone was detected once. The chain couples TRBV5-1 to TRBJ2-5; D gene uncertain. Germline CDR1 reads SGHRS; CDR2 reads YFSETQ. The CDR3 is 14 amino acids. Between the trimmed V and J ends, which lost 0 bases and 1 base, there was a span of 7 bases. The CDR3 sequence is CASSLAQTQETQYF. CDR3 in DNA: TGCGCCAGCAGCTTGGCACAGACCCAAGAGACCCAGTACTTC.

The rearrangement joins TRBV29-1 to TRBJ2-3, with D hard to call. Germline V gives CDR1 SQVTM, CDR2 ANQGSEA. V was clipped by 7 bases and J by 0 bases, with 8 bases between them. This CDR3 spans 12 amino acids. Here the CDR3 DNA reads TGCAGCGAACGGACCAGCACAGATACGCAGTATTTT. Translating it yields CSERTSTDTQYF.

The genes are TRBV6-6 and TRBJ1-5; possibly TRBD1 for D (5 bases). This CDR3 is built from 15 residues. The germline gives CDR1 MNHNY, CDR2 SVGAGI (reference sequence). Trimming took 0 bases from V and 2 from J, leaving 8 bases between them. In nucleotides, the CDR3 is TGTGCCAGCAGTTACTCAGTAGGGGGCAATCAGCCCCAGCATTTT. This gives the protein CASSYSVGGNQPQHF.

The genes are TRBV10-3 and TRBJ2-5, with TRBD2 matching over 9 bases. This CDR3 region has 15 residues. The germline CDR1 and CDR2 sequences are ENHRY and SYGVKD. Trimming cost V 5 bases and J 5 bases; bases outside gene matches: 9. The chain's CDR3 is CAISPSGTGGETQYF. DNA of the CDR3: TGTGCCATCAGTCCTAGCGGGACCGGCGGGGAGACCCAGTACTTC.

The chain carries TRBV10-1 and TRBJ2-5, with D uncertain. The CDR3 spans 12 residues. Trimming stripped 5 bases from V and 0 bases from J, with 4 bases between. Germline V lookup: CDR1 WNHNN, CDR2 SYGVQD (reference sequence). CDR3 loop: CASSRNQETQYF. DNA for the CDR3: TGCGCCAGCAGTAGGAACCAAGAGACCCAGTACTTC.

This clone was observed once. The chain's CDR3 is CASSLSLNRETQYF. In DNA form, the CDR3 reads TGTGCCAGCAGTTTATCCCTCAATCGGGAGACCCAGTACTTC. The chain has TRBV27 and TRBJ2-5; D is ambiguous. Germline-derived CDR1 and CDR2 are MNHEY and SMNVEV (reference sequence). The V and J ends lost 0 bases and 5 bases respectively, with 10 bases between them. The CDR3 is 14 residues long.

The V gene is TRBV6-5, the J gene TRBJ2-7; D remains unclear. This CDR3 is built from 13 residues. Deletions cut 6 bases from V and 5 bases from J, with 14 bases between. Germline CDR1 and CDR2: MNHEY and SVGAGI. In DNA, the CDR3 is TGTGCCAGCAGGTTGGGTTTGGCAAACGAGCAGTACTTC. This encodes CASRLGLANEQYF.

The genes are TRBV5-4 and TRBJ2-7; the D gene could be TRBD1 or TRBD2 (5 bases each). V was trimmed by 4 bases and J by 2 bases, leaving 13 bases between them. From germline, CDR1 is SGHNT and CDR2 YYREEE (reference sequence). This CDR3 comprises 14 residues. The CDR3 protein is CASSPRDRTYEQYF. In nucleotides, the CDR3 is TGTGCCAGCAGCCCCAGGGACCGAACCTACGAGCAGTACTTC.

The chain combines TRBV5-1 with TRBJ1-2, with 7 positions matching TRBD1. Germline V lookup: CDR1 SGHRS, CDR2 YFSETQ. The CDR3 spans 14 residues. The ends lost 3 bases at V and 7 bases at J; junction bases unmatched: 9. CDR3 DNA: TGCGCCAGCAGCTCTGAAACAGGGGCTACTGGCTACACCTTC. Protein: CASSSETGATGYTF.

In DNA form, the CDR3 reads TGTGCCACCCTCCCCACGGCTGGGGCCAACGTCCTGACTTTC. The encoded protein is CATLPTAGANVLTF. The chain recombines TRBV6-1 with TRBJ2-6; no reliable D call. This CDR3 spans 14 amino acids. Per the germline V gene, CDR1 is MNHNS and CDR2 is SASEGT. Between the trimmed V and J ends, which lost 10 bases and 2 bases, there was a span of 12 bases.

The chain joins TRBV28 to TRBJ2-7; D possibly matches TRBD1 or TRBD2 (5 bases each). The CDR3 sequence is 16 residues long. The germline V gene encodes CDR1 MDHEN and CDR2 SYDVKM. Trimming left V 3 bases short and J 2 bases short, with 17 bases between. The CDR3 loop is CASSLRVGRAPYEQYF. DNA of the CDR3: TGTGCCAGCAGTTTGCGGGTTGGCAGGGCTCCCTACGAGCAGTACTTC.